These 9 T cell receptor beta chains were sequenced from one sample in a study of OX40 agonist ivuxolimab in advanced cancers. The data were produced by immunoSEQ multiplex PCR, yet TCRdb's version contains in-frame clones alone and is incomplete. The sample gives 30,000 to 40,000 clones, about nine tenths of which show up once; around 35% is in the top ten. The specimen comprised CD4+ or CD8+ T cells sorted from blood, sampled in a trial of the OX40 agonist ivuxolimab. These receptors all come from an adult with an advanced solid tumor such as melanoma, head and neck, liver or kidney cancer.

The chain carries TRBV7-9 and TRBJ1-5; D may be TRBD1 (5 bases). From germline, CDR1 is SEHNR and CDR2 FQNEAQ (reference sequence). Deletions cut 5 bases from V and 1 base from J, with 15 bases between. This CDR3 comprises 16 residues. CDR3 sequence (DNA): TGTGCCAGCAGCCGAGGGGAGGGCTTGAGCAATCAGCCCCAGCATTTT. This encodes CASSRGEGLSNQPQHF.

V gene TRBV11-3 combines with J gene TRBJ1-1, with D uncertain. The germline V gene has CDR1 SGHNT and CDR2 YENEEA. The CDR3 totals 13 residues. The V end lost 1 base, the J end lost 3 bases, and 6 bases lay between the germline ends. In nucleotides, the CDR3 is TGTGCCAGCAGCTTAGGGGTTTACACTGAAGCTTTCTTT. It yields the protein CASSLGVYTEAFF.

Here the CDR3 reads CASSVKREGPTDTQYF. The CDR3 bases are TGTGCCAGTAGTGTCAAGCGGGAGGGGCCTACAGATACGCAGTATTTT. The chain is built from TRBV19 and TRBJ2-3; 10 positions match TRBD2. The CDR3 has 16 amino acids. Trimming removed 5 bases from V and 3 bases from J; junction bases left unmatched: 8. Germline-derived CDR1 and CDR2 are LNHDA and SQIVND (reference sequence).

In DNA, the CDR3 is TGTGCCAGCGCCCAGGGACAGATCTATGGCTACACCTTC. This gives the protein CASAQGQIYGYTF. This sequence joins TRBV6-6 and TRBJ1-2, with 7 bases fitting TRBD1. CDR1 MNHNY and CDR2 SVGAGI come from the germline V gene (reference sequence). The CDR3 runs 13 residues. Trimming at V came to 8 bases and at J to 4 bases, leaving 7 bases not matched to a gene.

This clone showed up just a few times. The chain employs TRBV19 and TRBJ2-4, with D maybe TRBD2 (6 bases). CDR1 is LNHDA and CDR2 is SQIVND in the germline V gene (reference sequence). The CDR3 has 16 amino acids. Trimming took off 4 bases at V and 3 bases at J, with 16 bases between the two ends. The CDR3 here is CASSTREAHFKNIQYF. The CDR3, as DNA: TGTGCCAGTAGTACCAGGGAGGCTCATTTCAAAAACATTCAGTACTTC.

The chain uses TRBV27 and TRBJ1-1; 11 bases line up with TRBD1. The trim removed 1 base at V and 4 bases at J, leaving 2 bases unmatched. The CDR3 is made up of 15 amino acids. Looked up from germline, CDR1 is MNHEY and CDR2 is SMNVEV (reference sequence). The DNA of the CDR3 is TGTGCCAGCAGTTTATTGGACAGGGGGCTCACTGAAGCTTTCTTT. Amino acids: CASSLLDRGLTEAFF.

V usage is TRBV7-9 and J usage is TRBJ2-7; either TRBD1 or TRBD2 may supply D (6 bases each). Germline lookup yields CDR1 SEHNR and CDR2 FQNEAQ (reference sequence). Trimming took 1 base from V and 0 from J, leaving 10 bases between them. The CDR3 covers 15 residues. The CDR3 coding sequence is TGTGCCAGCAGCTTAGACTGGGGGGCCTCCTACGAGCAGTACTTC. Residues: CASSLDWGASYEQYF. Supplemented by reference TRBV7-9 and TRBJ2-7, the full variable domain reads DTGVSQNPRHKITKRGQNVTFRCDPISEHNRLYWYRQTLGQGPEFLTYFQNEAQLEKSRLLSDRFSAERPKGSFSTLEIQRTEQGDSAMYLCASSLDWGASYEQYFGPGTRLTVT.

The chain links TRBV10-1 to TRBJ2-1; the match to TRBD1 covers 10 bases. V shed 7 bases, J shed 4 bases, and the junction held 16 bases outside the gene matches. In germline, CDR1 is WNHNN, CDR2 SYGVQD (reference sequence). CDR3 length equals 18 residues. The CDR3 reads CASMGQGFRWGRYNEQFF. CDR3 DNA: TGCGCCAGCATGGGACAGGGGTTCCGTTGGGGGAGATACAATGAGCAGTTCTTC.

The chain uses TRBV9 and TRBJ2-2, with D hard to call. CDR3 size: 13 residues. Germline CDR1 and CDR2: SGDLS and YYNGEE. V lost 3 bases, J lost 6 bases, and 9 bases lay in between. The CDR3 is CASSANQAGELFF. The CDR3 DNA is TGTGCCAGCAGCGCCAATCAGGCCGGGGAGCTGTTTTTT.